This T cell receptor beta chain was profiled in a study of cytomegalovirus exposure and HLA in healthy donors. In the study overall: Approximately 81% of roughly 430 genotyped donors fell in the Caucasian-associated ancestry cluster.

Trimming removed 4 bases from V and 1 base from J, with 18 bases in between. In germline, CDR1 is SEHNR, CDR2 FQNEAQ (reference sequence). CDR3 length: 17 amino acids. PCR primers comprised 60 Vbeta and 13 Jbeta primers. Repertoires were generated with immunoSEQ multiplex PCR, while TCRdb's copy carries only in-frame clones and drops some. Of roughly 160,000 clones in the sample, 60% to 80% are singletons; the top ten hold roughly 2.1%. The receptor comes from a man over 45 in good health and CMV-seropositive. This chain uses TRBV7-9 with TRBJ2-3; a possible D gene is TRBD2 (6 bases). Material: PBMCs. The CDR3 bases are TGTGCCAGCAGCTCCGGGGTGGTTTCGGGGGGCACAGATACGCAGTATTTT. It encodes CASSSGVVSGGTDTQYF.